This T cell receptor beta chain was recorded in a study of T cells in localized non-small cell lung cancer. Sequencing used immunoSEQ multiplex PCR; TCRdb keeps in-frame clones, though not all of them. The sample has about 1,600 clones; 25% are singletons. From germline, CDR1 is MNHGY and CDR2 SAAAGT. Between the trimmed V and J ends, which lost 0 bases and 1 base, there was a span of 13 bases. This CDR3 spans 16 amino acids. The origin of this receptor is a male donor older than 55 with stage II lung adenocarcinoma. This specimen consisted of normal lung tissue next to the tumor, obtained before any cancer treatment. The rearrangement links TRBV6-8 to TRBJ2-7; D gene uncertain. CDR3 nucleotides: TGTGCCAGCAGTTACTCGTTAAGCCAAGCTTCCTACGAGCAGTACTTC. This sequence encodes CASSYSLSQASYEQYF.